These 20 T cell receptor beta chains came from one sample sequenced in a study of tissue T cells after allogeneic stem cell transplantation. The method was immunoSEQ multiplex PCR; TCRdb's version includes in-frame clones alone and lacks a portion of them. The sample lists 35,000 to 50,000 clones, roughly 92% occurring once. The material was blood, obtained before transplantation. These TCRs come from a woman aged 40-69 years who later had graft-versus-host disease after an allogeneic stem cell transplant.

The chain links TRBV6-2 or TRBV6-3 to TRBJ2-1, with 7 bases lining up with TRBD1. The V gene end was trimmed by 3 bases and the J gene end by 7 bases; junction bases not matched to a gene: 18. Germline CDR1 MNHEY, CDR2 SVGEGT. The CDR3 contains 18 residues. The CDR3 bases are TGTGCCAGCAGTTATAATATTGGAGACAGGGAGTCCGGGAATGAGCAGTTCTTC. Its protein product is CASSYNIGDRESGNEQFF.

The gene calls are TRBV28 and TRBJ2-7; 7 nucleotides line up with TRBD2. CDR3 length equals 13 residues. V lost 8 bases to trimming and J lost 3 bases; unmatched junction nucleotides: 7. Germline CDR1 is MDHEN and CDR2 is SYDVKM. CDR3 sequence: CASLPGGSYEQYF. As DNA, the CDR3 is TGTGCCAGCCTTCCCGGGGGGAGCTACGAGCAGTACTTC.

The J gene is TRBJ2-5, the V gene TRBV18; TRBD1 matches 7 bases. V dropped 3 bases and J dropped 0; count of bases not matched to a gene: 16. Germline-derived CDR1 and CDR2 are KGHSH and LQKENI. This CDR3 region has 19 residues. CDR3 in amino acids: CASSPIFFARTGNQETQYF. The CDR3 DNA sequence: TGTGCCAGCTCACCTATTTTTTTCGCGCGGACAGGTAACCAAGAGACCCAGTACTTC.

The chain links TRBV19 to TRBJ2-5; perhaps TRBD1 as D (6 bases). V was trimmed by 2 bases and J by 5 bases, leaving 21 bases between them. The CDR3 loop spans 17 amino acids. The germline gives CDR1 LNHDA, CDR2 SQIVND (reference sequence). The DNA of the CDR3 is TGTGCCAGTAGTATAATTCCCTCTTCGCAGGGGAAGGAGACCCAGTACTTC. It yields the protein CASSIIPSSQGKETQYF.

The V call is TRBV11-2, the J call TRBJ1-1; TRBD1 might be the D (6 bases). Germline CDR1 is SGHAT and CDR2 is FQNNGV. V was trimmed by 6 bases and J by 1 base, leaving 9 bases between them. This CDR3 has 13 residues. The CDR3 DNA follows: TGTGCCAGCAGTCAACAGGGGAACACTGAAGCTTTCTTT. It encodes CASSQQGNTEAFF.

The chain employs TRBV10-1 and TRBJ2-7; possibly TRBD1 for D (6 bases). The length of the CDR3 is 13 residues. CDR1 is WNHNN, CDR2 SYGVQD, per germline (reference sequence). Between the trimmed V and J ends, which lost 5 bases and 7 bases, there was a span of 15 bases. CDR3: CASSRNRVGEQYF. CDR3 in DNA: TGCGCCAGCAGTCGGAACAGGGTGGGGGAGCAGTACTTC.

This sequence joins TRBV2 and TRBJ2-2; D possibly corresponds to TRBD2 (6 bases). The germline V gene encodes CDR1 SNHLY and CDR2 FYNNEI. Trimming cost V 4 bases and J 1 base, with 10 bases left between them. The CDR3 is 15 residues long. The DNA for the CDR3 is TGTGCCAGCAGTGTGGGACTGGAGAACACCGGGGAGCTGTTTTTT. Translated: CASSVGLENTGELFF.

V is TRBV4-1 and J is TRBJ2-4, with 9 bases lining up with TRBD2. V was pared by 4 bases and J by 0 bases, with 4 bases of the junction left unmatched. The germline V gene has CDR1 MGHRA and CDR2 YSYEKL. CDR3 length: 16 amino acids. CDR3 amino acids: CASSRDSGRAKNIQYF. In nucleotides, the CDR3 is TGCGCCAGCAGCCGAGATAGCGGGAGAGCCAAAAACATTCAGTACTTC.

The rearrangement joins TRBV15 to TRBJ1-1; no firm D call. This CDR3 has 12 residues. Trimming took off 1 base at V and 4 bases at J, with 4 bases between the two ends. CDR1 is LNHNV and CDR2 is YYDKDF in the germline V gene (reference sequence). The CDR3 sequence is CATSRVGTEAFF. CDR3 nucleotides: TGTGCCACCAGCAGAGTCGGCACTGAAGCTTTCTTT.

The chain recombines TRBV9 with TRBJ2-7; D gene ambiguous. The CDR3 covers 13 residues. The germline V gene has CDR1 SGDLS and CDR2 YYNGEE. V was trimmed by 0 bases and J by 6 bases, leaving 10 bases between them. This CDR3 reads CASSVGSSVEQYF. Written as DNA, the CDR3 is TGTGCCAGCAGCGTAGGATCTTCGGTCGAGCAGTACTTC. Complete variable domain (other parts from reference TRBV9 and TRBJ2-7): DSGVTQTPKHLITATGQRVTLRCSPRSGDLSVYWYQQSLDQGLQFLIQYYNGEERAKGNILERFSAQQFPDLHSELNLSSLELGDSALYFCASSVGSSVEQYFGPGTRLTVT.

This rearrangement joins TRBV7-9 to TRBJ2-7, with D uncertain. The length of the CDR3 is 14 residues. CDR1 is SEHNR, CDR2 FQNEAQ, per germline (reference sequence). Trimming cost V 5 bases and J 0 bases, with 11 bases left between them. CDR3 amino acids: CASSRGPSSYEQYF. Here the CDR3 DNA reads TGTGCCAGCAGCCGAGGCCCGAGCTCCTACGAGCAGTACTTC.

This clone was observed once. The chain employs TRBV3-1 (or the pseudogene TRBV3-2) and TRBJ2-2; D unresolved. The CDR3 runs 15 residues. V lost 0 bases and J 6 bases, leaving 11 bases between the germline ends. Germline V gene lookup returns CDR1 LGHDT and CDR2 YNNKEL (reference sequence). The CDR3 DNA is TGTGCCAGCAGCCAAGAGGACCGTAGGCCCGGGGAGCTGTTTTTT. Encoded protein: CASSQEDRRPGELFF.

The chain couples TRBV25-1 to TRBJ1-2; D remains unclear. Germline V lookup: CDR1 MGHDK, CDR2 SYGVNS. This CDR3 is 15 amino acids long. Trimming shortened V by 3 bases and J by 2 bases, and 13 bases separated the two germline ends. This chain's CDR3 is CASSDPSTGNYGYTF. CDR3 DNA: TGTGCCAGCAGTGACCCCTCCACGGGGAACTATGGCTACACCTTC.

Only a few counts were recorded for this clone. This chain links TRBV18 with TRBJ1-6; tentative D call: TRBD1 (5 bases). The CDR3 length is 14 residues. V dropped 6 bases and J dropped 6 bases, with 12 bases sitting between them. The germline V gene has CDR1 KGHSH and CDR2 LQKENI. In nucleotides, the CDR3 is TGTGCCAGCTCGTCCGACAGTCCTAATTCACCCCTCCACTTT. This sequence encodes CASSSDSPNSPLHF.

This chain links TRBV5-1 with TRBJ1-1, with 8 bases fitting TRBD1. V was pared by 0 bases and J by 5 bases, with 6 bases of the junction left unmatched. Germline V CDR1 and CDR2: SGHRS, YFSETQ. There are 15 residues in the CDR3. CDR3 in amino acids: CASSLGDRGWTEAFF. CDR3 in DNA: TGCGCCAGCAGCTTGGGTGACAGGGGATGGACTGAAGCTTTCTTT.

The sample holds one count of this clone. This sequence joins TRBV28 and TRBJ2-7; a weak D match, TRBD2 (6 bases). Trimming shortened V by 2 bases and J by 3 bases, and 17 bases separated the two germline ends. The CDR3 loop spans 16 amino acids. CDR1 and CDR2 (germline): MDHEN, SYDVKM. CDR3 loop: CASSLPVTGGLYEQYF. In nucleotides, the CDR3 is TGTGCCAGCAGTTTACCAGTCACAGGAGGGCTCTACGAGCAGTACTTC.

This rearrangement joins TRBV10-3 to TRBJ2-3; the match to TRBD2 covers 12 bases. This CDR3 spans 14 amino acids. V shed 6 bases, J shed 5 bases, and the junction held 3 bases outside the gene matches. Germline CDR1 ENHRY, CDR2 SYGVKD. CDR3 nucleotides: TGTGCCATCAGACCGGGACTAGCGGGAGATACGCAGTATTTT. Translation: CAIRPGLAGDTQYF.

This chain links TRBV6-6 with TRBJ1-3; TRBD1 aligns across 12 bases. The trim removed 5 bases at V and 0 bases at J, leaving 14 bases unmatched. Germline CDR1 MNHNY, CDR2 SVGAGI (reference sequence). The length of the CDR3 is 20 residues. CDR3 residues: CASSPDGGQGALSSGNTIYF. CDR3 coding DNA: TGTGCCAGCAGTCCAGATGGGGGACAGGGGGCCCTTAGCTCTGGAAACACCATATATTTT.

This sequence joins TRBV24-1 and TRBJ2-1, with D perhaps TRBD1 or TRBD2 (6 bases each). Trimming cost V 2 bases and J 9 bases, with 10 bases left between them. Germline CDR1 is KGHDR and CDR2 is SFDVKD. CDR3 length: 13 residues. The CDR3 spells CATSDSGAIEQFF. In DNA, the CDR3 is TGTGCCACCAGTGATTCGGGGGCTATTGAGCAGTTCTTC.

The chain couples TRBV3-1 (or the pseudogene TRBV3-2) to TRBJ2-1; no reliable D call. The germline V gene encodes CDR1 LGHDT and CDR2 YNNKEL (reference sequence). The CDR3 is 14 residues long. The germline V and J ends were trimmed by 3 bases and 6 bases, with 12 bases remaining between them. The CDR3 DNA reads as TGTGCCAGCAGCCAGTACAGCCCGGGCAATGAGCAGTTCTTC. It is translated as CASSQYSPGNEQFF.